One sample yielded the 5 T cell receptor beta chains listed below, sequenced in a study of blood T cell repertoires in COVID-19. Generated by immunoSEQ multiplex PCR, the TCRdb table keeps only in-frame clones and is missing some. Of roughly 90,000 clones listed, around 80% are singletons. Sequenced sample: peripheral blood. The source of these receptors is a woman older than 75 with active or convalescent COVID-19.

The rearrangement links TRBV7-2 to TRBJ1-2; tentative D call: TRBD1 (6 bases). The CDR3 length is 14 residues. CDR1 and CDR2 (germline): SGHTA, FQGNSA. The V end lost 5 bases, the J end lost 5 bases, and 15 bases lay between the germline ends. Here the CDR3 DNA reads TGTGCCAGCAGCCCTCAAACAGGGACGTATGGCTACACCTTC. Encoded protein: CASSPQTGTYGYTF.

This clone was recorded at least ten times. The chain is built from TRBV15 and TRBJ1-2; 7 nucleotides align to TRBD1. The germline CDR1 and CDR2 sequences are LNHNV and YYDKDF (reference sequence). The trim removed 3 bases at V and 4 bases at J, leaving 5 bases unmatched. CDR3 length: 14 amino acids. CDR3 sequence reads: CATSSRDRPYGYTF. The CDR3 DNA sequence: TGTGCCACCAGCAGCCGGGACAGACCCTATGGCTACACCTTC.

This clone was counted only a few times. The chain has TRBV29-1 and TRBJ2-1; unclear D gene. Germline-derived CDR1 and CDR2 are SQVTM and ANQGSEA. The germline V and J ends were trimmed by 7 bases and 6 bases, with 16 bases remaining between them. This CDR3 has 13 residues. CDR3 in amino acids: CSADFIGGNEQFF. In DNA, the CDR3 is TGCAGCGCCGACTTCATAGGCGGCAATGAGCAGTTCTTC.

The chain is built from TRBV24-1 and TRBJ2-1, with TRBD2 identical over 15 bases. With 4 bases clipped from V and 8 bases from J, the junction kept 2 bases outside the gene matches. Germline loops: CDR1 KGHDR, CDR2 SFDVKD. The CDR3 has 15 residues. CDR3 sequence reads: CATSERTSGRDEQFF. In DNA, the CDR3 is TGTGCCACCAGTGAAAGGACTAGCGGGAGGGATGAGCAGTTCTTC.

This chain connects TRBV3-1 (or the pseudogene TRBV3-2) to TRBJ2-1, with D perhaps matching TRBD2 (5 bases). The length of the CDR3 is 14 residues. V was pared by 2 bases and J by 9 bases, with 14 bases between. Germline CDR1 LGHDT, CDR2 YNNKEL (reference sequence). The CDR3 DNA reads TGTGCCAGCAGCCAATGGCTTCAGGAGGCTGAGCAGTTCTTC. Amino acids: CASSQWLQEAEQFF.